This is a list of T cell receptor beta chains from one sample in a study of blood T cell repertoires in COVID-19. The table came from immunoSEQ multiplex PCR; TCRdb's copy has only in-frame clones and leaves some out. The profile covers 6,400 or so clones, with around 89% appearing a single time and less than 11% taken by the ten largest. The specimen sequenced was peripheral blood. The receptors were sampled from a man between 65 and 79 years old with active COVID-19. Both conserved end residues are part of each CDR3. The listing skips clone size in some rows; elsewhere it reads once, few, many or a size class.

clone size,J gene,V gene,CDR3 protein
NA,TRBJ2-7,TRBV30,CAWSVGTGEAYEQYF
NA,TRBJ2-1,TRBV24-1,CATSVPARDYNEQFF
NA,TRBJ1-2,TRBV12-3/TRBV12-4,CASSTGQGNGYTF
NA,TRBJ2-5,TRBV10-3,CAISESGSGASQETQYF
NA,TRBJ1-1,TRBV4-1,CASSQAGGGEAFF
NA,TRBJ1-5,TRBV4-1,CASSQDPRGSQPQHF
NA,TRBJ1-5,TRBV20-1,CSASPRGGIQPQHF
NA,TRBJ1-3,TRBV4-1,CASSPGGVSGNTIYF
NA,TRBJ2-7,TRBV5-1,CASSLAYEQYF
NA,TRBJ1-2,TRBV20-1,CSASPVAAYYGYTF
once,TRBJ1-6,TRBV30,CAWGQPGGSPLHF
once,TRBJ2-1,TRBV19,CASSTQGERQFF
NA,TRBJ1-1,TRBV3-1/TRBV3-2,CASSQDPSGLEAFF
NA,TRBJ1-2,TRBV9,CASSVETASANYGYTF
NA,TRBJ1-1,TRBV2,CASGHTEAFF
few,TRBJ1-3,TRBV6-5,CASTRTGRSGNTIYF
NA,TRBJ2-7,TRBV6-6,CASSQSLGTSVYEQYF
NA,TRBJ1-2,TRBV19,CASSWDRAYGYTF
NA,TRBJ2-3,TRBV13,CASSSRLAGVGGDTQYF
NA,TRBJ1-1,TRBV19,CASSITGFTEAFF
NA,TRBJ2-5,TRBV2,CASSELALAQETQYF
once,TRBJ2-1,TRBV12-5,CASGLNIEQFF
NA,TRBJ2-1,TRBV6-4,CASSEIAGRPYNEQFF
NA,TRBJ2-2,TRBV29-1,CSVWGGTGELFF
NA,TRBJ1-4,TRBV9,CASSPGTLGEKLFF
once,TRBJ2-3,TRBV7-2,CASSTRTSGATQYF
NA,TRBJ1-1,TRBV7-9,CASIREMNTEAFF
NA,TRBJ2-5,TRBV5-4,CASSKRTSGGGETQYF
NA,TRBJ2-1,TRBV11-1,CASSASGGYNEQFF
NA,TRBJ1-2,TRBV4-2,CASSQAGTGSYGYTF
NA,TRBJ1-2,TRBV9,CASSKTDRNNYGYTF
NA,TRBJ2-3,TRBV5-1,CASSEPLATGRHTQYF
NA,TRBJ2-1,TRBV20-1,CSASYGFSYNEQFF
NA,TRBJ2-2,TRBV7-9,CASSFPGGGASGTGELFF
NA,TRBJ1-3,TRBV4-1,CASSQDPGQGVGNTIYF
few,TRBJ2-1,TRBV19,CASSIQGLDEQFF
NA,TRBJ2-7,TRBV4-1,CASSHAGTSGYEQYF
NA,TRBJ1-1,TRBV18,CASSPSAGMNTEAFF
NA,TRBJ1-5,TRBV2,CASSAGTNGNQPQHF
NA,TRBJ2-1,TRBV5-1,CASSLEGRDDNEQFF
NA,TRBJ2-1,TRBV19,CASSIGLAGASPYYNEQFF
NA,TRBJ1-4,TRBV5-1,CASSSGQAINEKLFF
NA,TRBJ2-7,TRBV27,CASSFRDRDRQLNYEQYF
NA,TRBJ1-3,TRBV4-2,CASSQDLQGRGNTIYF
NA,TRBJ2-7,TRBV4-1,CASSPRALSSYEQYF
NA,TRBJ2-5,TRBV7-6,CASRGLAGGPWETQYF
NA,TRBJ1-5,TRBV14,CASSQDLTGKRHF
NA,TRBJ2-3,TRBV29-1,CSVRSGDIDTQYF
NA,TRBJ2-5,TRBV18,CASSKGQGGETQYF
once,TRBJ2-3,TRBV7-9,CASSTTGGVSTDTQYF
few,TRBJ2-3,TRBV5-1,CASSSTQGSTDTQYF
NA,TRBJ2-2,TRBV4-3,CASSQEGGGGANTGELFF
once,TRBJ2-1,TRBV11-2,CASSFSGAGRWRDEQFF
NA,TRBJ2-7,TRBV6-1,CASSERTGGEQYF
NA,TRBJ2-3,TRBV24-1,CATSVGGSDTQYF
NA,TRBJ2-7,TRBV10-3,CASHAGSYEQYF
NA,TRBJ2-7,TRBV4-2,CASSQDTTRPEDEQYF
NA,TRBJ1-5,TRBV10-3,CAISDGLRQPQHF
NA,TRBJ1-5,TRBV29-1,CSVEGQPSGGEFQPQHF
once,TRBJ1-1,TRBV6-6,CASSRYVGAMNTEAFF